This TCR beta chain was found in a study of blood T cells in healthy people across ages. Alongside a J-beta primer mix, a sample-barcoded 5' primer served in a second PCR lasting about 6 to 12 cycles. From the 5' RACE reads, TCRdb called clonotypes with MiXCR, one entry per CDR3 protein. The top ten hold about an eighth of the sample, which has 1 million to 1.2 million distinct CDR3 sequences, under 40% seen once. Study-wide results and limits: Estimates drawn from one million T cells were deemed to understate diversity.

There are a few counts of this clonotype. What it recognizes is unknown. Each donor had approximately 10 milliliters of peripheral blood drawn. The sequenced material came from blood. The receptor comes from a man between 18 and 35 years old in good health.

CDR3 loop: CASSLAETAGELFF. Written as DNA, the CDR3 is TGTGCCAGCAGTTTGGCTGAAACGGCCGGGGAGCTGTTTTTT. V gene TRBV12-3 or TRBV12-4 combines with J gene TRBJ2-2; no reliable D call. Trimming cost V 3 bases and J 6 bases, with 11 bases left between them. The CDR3 loop spans 14 amino acids.